This TCR beta chain was identified during a study of cytomegalovirus exposure and HLA in healthy donors (dated by TCRdb to the late 2010s). Background on the whole study: In an earlier analysis of approximately 500 of the donors, 276 Gb of sequence data and 90 million to 120 million unique TCR beta sequences from 150 million to 200 million T cells were reported. Rather than using new phenotypic data, the later analysis identified candidate immune exposures from TCR beta sequences and from how often those sequences occurred across donors. Of the roughly 400 genotyped donors, 81% were placed in the genetic ancestry cluster associated with self-reported Caucasian donors. Among 398 genotyped donors of the cohort, an average of around 240,000 unique TCR beta nucleotide sequences was sequenced per donor, of which roughly 18% were non-productive. In a later genetic analysis, genome-wide SNP genotypes for about three fifths of the 666 donors were used, and that subset was treated as a discovery cohort. A few DR-DQ haplotypes were handled as single units for association and clustering because linkage in the cohort was strong. An earlier analysis of about 600 of the donors used high-throughput TCR beta sequencing to judge whether each TCR beta V gene segment behaved as functional or pseudogenic. To predict cytomegalovirus infection status, the study combined high-throughput TCR immunosequencing, statistical association of individual TCRs with disease status, and machine learning. A separate validation cohort of 90 to 150 different subjects was used in addition to the approximately 670-subject first cohort. The study profiled the T cell repertoires of around 700 subjects by immunosequencing and related them to cytomegalovirus serostatus. In a later analysis, previously published TCR beta repertoires from 600 to 850 donors were re-analyzed and high-resolution HLA genotyping was added so that TCR occurrence patterns could be studied. Donor age, sex, ethnicity and CMV serostatus were compiled alongside the repertoire data. An early release covering roughly 600 HLA-typed donors comprised 250 to 350 gigabases of sequencing data and approximately 80 million unique TCR sequences. The study aimed to test whether cataloging public T cell receptors could reveal signatures of past pathogen exposure. Every discovery cohort repertoire had been produced on one sequencing platform. Both class I and class II loci were covered by HLA typing, at four-digit resolution. Typing coverage differed by locus: A, B, C, DRB1 and DQB1 were typed in roughly 629-630 donors, DQA1 in 500 to 550, DPA1 in 600 to 610, and DPB1 in roughly 470. General conclusions and limits of the study: CMV serostatus was the only immune exposure information available for the cohort. A cluster of highly shared sequence variants was judged likely to be a technical artifact of the sequencing pipeline. Because counts were too low, roughly 18 rarely observed V segments, including chromosome 9 orphons, were left out of the earlier analysis of roughly 600 of the donors. This cohort had only TCR beta chains sequenced, and the lack of alpha or paired-chain data limited which features could be detected. The classifier was reported to diagnose cytomegalovirus status with high specificity and sensitivity in both the original and validation cohorts. According to a later analysis, parvovirus B19, influenza, CMV and Epstein-Barr virus appeared linked to several top co-occurrence clusters. In vitro tests confirmed that three of the cytomegalovirus-associated TCR beta chains recognize cytomegalovirus antigens. Sequencing depth was assumed to be roughly uniform across donors in the presence/absence analyses, though that assumption may not hold. In an earlier analysis of roughly 500 of the donors, most TCR beta V segments appeared in productive rearrangements about 87% or about 30% of the time, broadly matching IMGT annotations. At a false discovery rate of 0.05, a later analysis linked 15,000 to 20,000 TCR beta sequences to specific HLA alleles. When HLA alleles, especially DR and DQ, strongly co-occurred, TCR associations were difficult to assign to individual alleles. The authors suggested that the approach could potentially be extended to other disease states and immunological phenotypes. The study listed 164 TCR beta chains as associated with cytomegalovirus. Because the 87-base-pair reads could not distinguish some IMGT-functional V segments, including TRBV6-2 and TRBV6-3, those segments were excluded. Correlated functional status among segregating V segments might be attributable to linkage disequilibrium, but an unknown experimental factor could not be ruled out. Because HLA typing was missing for some donors at each locus, association tests included only the typed subset. In a later analysis, HLA-associated TCR beta chains showed more clonal expansion and lower generation probabilities than non-associated chains that were equally common. A later analysis found that TCR association rates varied across HLA loci, with DRB1 alleles showing the most associated TCRs and HLA-C alleles the fewest. A later analysis found that most CMV-associated TCR beta chains appeared HLA-restricted, with HLA associations seemingly driven largely by CMV exposure. V-gene and J-gene trimming of TCR beta chains was associated with a missense DCLRE1C variant in a later genetic analysis, and the association was replicated in an independent cohort. While some public TCRs were present in many individuals, most TCR sequences turned up only very rarely across donors. In a later genetic analysis, fewer N-insertions in productive TCRs were reported among donors in an Asian-associated ancestry cluster than the approximately 710-donor mean. A further reported finding was that TCR beta sequences accurately predicted the HLA-A and HLA-B alleles for most subjects in the first cohort.

The cohort was made up of several hundred healthy bone marrow donors. All cohort members were sampled while nominally healthy, although unrecorded immune exposures were likely present. Of the approximately 700 cohort members, just under 300 had a positive CMV serostatus and 350 to 450 had a negative one, while no CMV serostatus was recorded for the donor. Every donor gave a peripheral blood sample, and the peripheral blood mononuclear cells from that sample were used for TCR beta sequencing. The Qiagen DNeasy Blood Extraction Kit was used to extract genomic DNA from the blood cell samples. Turning to this clone: This clone's antigen is unknown. No clone much larger than this one lies a single base away; base qualities are absent.

The library came from the immunoSEQ multiplex PCR assay. The multiplex PCR relied on a mix of 60 forward primers for TCR Vbeta segments and 13 reverse primers for TCR Jbeta segments. The CDR3 region of rearranged TCR beta genes was amplified from genomic DNA with a multiplex PCR assay. The Illumina HiSeq System was used to sequence the amplified TCR beta libraries as 87-base-pair reads. The published analysis was carried out like this. A later analysis counted about 82 million unique TCR beta chains across the 650 to 800 repertoires, and about 10 million of these chains were shared by at least two donors. Raw reads were error-corrected and collapsed into unique sequences with a nearest-neighbor algorithm that merged closely related sequences to remove PCR and sequencing errors. V, D and J gene segments were assigned by aligning CDR3 sequences to IMGT reference sequences. Each retained sequence needed at least a six-nucleotide match to both a V gene segment and a J gene segment. A rearrangement was called productive if the CDR3 had no stop codons and remained in frame with V and J, and every other rearrangement was called non-productive. CDR3 was defined according to IMGT convention as the region running from the second conserved V-encoded cysteine to the conserved J-encoded phenylalanine. Sequences without an unambiguous match to a single V gene segment were excluded from the earlier analysis of almost 600 of the donors. An earlier analysis of 587 of the donors called V segments functional above 56.7% productive rearrangements and segregating when the between-donor standard deviation exceeded 5%. A statistical classification framework was built to diagnose cytomegalovirus status from the catalog of TCR beta chain sequences. A later analysis assigned V and J genes by comparing TCR nucleotide sequences with IMGT/GENE-DB human TR gene sequences. In a later analysis, CDR3 sequences and most-parsimonious VDJ recombination scenarios were assigned using the TCRdist pipeline. In a later analysis, every TCR beta chain was defined by the combination of its CDR3 amino acid sequence and its V-gene family, and reads without a unique V-gene family were dropped. A later analysis removed 550 to 700 highly shared, low-generation-probability nucleotide sequences to deal with suspected cross-contamination and a sequencing artifact. In a later analysis, a clonal expansion index was calculated for each public chain from normalized within-repertoire ranks of inferred template counts. In a later analysis, generation probabilities were computed with a VDJ recombination model fitted to out-of-frame rearrangements, and the resulting probabilities were checked against IGoR. Hypergeometric tests were used in a later analysis to score TCR-TCR, TCR-HLA and TCR-CMV co-occurrence, with a repertoire-size bias correction applied to the TCR pairs. To estimate false discovery rates, a later analysis permuted the HLA or CMV assignments 20 times. In a later analysis, co-occurring TCRs were grouped using DBSCAN, and TCRdist sequence similarity was added for clustering within HLA-allele-positive subsets. For co-occurrence clustering, repertoires with fewer than 30,000 or more than 120,000 public chains were excluded, along with five repertoires with anomalous nucleotide sharing. Sourced from immuneACCESS, this table was stored by TCRdb with only in-frame sequences that have V and J called. A share of the clones is absent; for the studies checked, an unresolved V gene accounts for under half, and the remainder has no known explanation. The V and J calls and clone size come from that table; D and trimming were worked out from the DNA. The sample includes some 42,000 clones, with approximately 55% observed a single time. The top ten hold around 10% of the sample.

The CDR3 runs 15 amino acids, cysteine and phenylalanine included. CDR3 DNA only is kept here, 45 bases in frame from base 1. The germline V gene gives CDR1 as SGHVS and CDR2 as FQNEAQ. V was cut back by 5 bases and J by 2 bases, leaving a gap of 14 bases between them. Sequenced material: PBMCs. The rearrangement combines TRBV7-8 with TRBJ2-3; TRBD1 is possibly the D segment (8 matching bases). The sequence was obtained from a human donor in good health. The base sequence is TGTGCCAGCAGCCCAACAGGGGGGGCCACAGATACGCAGTATTTT. Translated, this gives CASSPTGGATDTQYF.